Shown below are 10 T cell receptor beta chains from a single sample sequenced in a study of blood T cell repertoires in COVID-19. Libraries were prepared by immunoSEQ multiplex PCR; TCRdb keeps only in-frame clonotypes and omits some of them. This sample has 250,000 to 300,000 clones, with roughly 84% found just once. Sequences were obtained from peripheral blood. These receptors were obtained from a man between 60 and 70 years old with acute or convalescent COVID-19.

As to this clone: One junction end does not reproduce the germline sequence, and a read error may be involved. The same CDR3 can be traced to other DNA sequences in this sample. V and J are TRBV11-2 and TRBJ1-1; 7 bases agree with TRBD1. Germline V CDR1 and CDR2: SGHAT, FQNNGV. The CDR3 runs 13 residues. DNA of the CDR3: TGTGCCAGCAGTTTAGCAGGGGGCACTGAAGCTTTCTTT. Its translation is CASSLAGGTEAFF.

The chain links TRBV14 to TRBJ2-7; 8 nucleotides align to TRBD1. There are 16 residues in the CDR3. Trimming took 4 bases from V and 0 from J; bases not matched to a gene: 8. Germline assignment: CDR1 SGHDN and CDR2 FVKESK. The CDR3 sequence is CASSRLTGDDSYEQYF. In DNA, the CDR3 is TGTGCCAGCAGCCGTTTGACAGGGGACGACTCCTACGAGCAGTACTTC.

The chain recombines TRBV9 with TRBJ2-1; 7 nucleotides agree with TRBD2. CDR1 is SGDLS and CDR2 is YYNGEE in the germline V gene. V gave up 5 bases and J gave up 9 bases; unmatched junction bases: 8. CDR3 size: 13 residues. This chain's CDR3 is CASSATSEVEQFF. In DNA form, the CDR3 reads TGTGCCAGCAGTGCCACTAGCGAGGTTGAGCAGTTCTTC.

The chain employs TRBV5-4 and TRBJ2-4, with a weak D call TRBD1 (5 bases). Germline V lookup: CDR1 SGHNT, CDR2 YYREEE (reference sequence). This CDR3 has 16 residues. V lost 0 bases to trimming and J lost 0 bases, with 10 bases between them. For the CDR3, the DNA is TGTGCCAGCAGCTTGGAACCTAGGGGAGCCAAAAACATTCAGTACTTC. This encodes CASSLEPRGAKNIQYF. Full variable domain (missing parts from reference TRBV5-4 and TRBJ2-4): ETGVTQSPTHLIKTRGQQVTLRCSSQSGHNTVSWYQQALGQGPQFIFQYYREEENGRGNFPPRFSGLQFPNYSSELNVNALELDDSALYLCASSLEPRGAKNIQYFGAGTRLSVL.

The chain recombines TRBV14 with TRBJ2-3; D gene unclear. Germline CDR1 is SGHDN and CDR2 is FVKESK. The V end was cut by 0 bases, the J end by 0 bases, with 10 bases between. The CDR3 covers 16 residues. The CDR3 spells CASSQDGGPSTDTQYF. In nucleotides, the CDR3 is TGTGCCAGCAGCCAAGACGGTGGGCCCAGCACAGATACGCAGTATTTT.

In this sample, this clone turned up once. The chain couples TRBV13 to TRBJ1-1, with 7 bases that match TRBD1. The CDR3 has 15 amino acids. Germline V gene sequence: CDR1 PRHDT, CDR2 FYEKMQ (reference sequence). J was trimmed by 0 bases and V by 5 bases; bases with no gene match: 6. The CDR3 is CASSIRDSLNTEAFF. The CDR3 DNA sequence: TGTGCCAGCAGCATTCGGGACAGCTTGAACACTGAAGCTTTCTTT. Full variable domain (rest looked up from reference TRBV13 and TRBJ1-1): AAGVIQSPRHLIKEKRETATLKCYPIPRHDTVYWYQQGPGQDPQFLISFYEKMQSDKGSIPDRFSAQQFSDYHSELNMSSLELGDSALYFCASSIRDSLNTEAFFGQGTRLTVV.

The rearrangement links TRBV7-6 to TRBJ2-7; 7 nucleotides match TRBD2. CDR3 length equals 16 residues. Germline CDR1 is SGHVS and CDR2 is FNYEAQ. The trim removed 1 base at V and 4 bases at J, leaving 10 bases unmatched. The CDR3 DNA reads TGTGCCAGCAGCTTAGAAGCGGCGGGAGCAAGATACGAGCAGTACTTC. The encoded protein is CASSLEAAGARYEQYF.

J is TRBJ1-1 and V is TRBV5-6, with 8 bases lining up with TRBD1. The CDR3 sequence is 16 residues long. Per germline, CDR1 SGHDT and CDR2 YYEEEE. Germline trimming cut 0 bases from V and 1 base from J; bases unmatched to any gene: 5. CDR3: CASSLGGTGTNTEAFF. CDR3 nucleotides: TGTGCCAGCAGCTTGGGAGGGACAGGTACGAACACTGAAGCTTTCTTT. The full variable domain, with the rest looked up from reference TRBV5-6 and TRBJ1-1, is DAGVTQSPTHLIKTRGQQVTLRCSPKSGHDTVSWYQQALGQGPQFIFQYYEEEERQRGNFPDRFSGHQFPNYSSELNVNALLLGDSALYLCASSLGGTGTNTEAFFGQGTRLTVV.

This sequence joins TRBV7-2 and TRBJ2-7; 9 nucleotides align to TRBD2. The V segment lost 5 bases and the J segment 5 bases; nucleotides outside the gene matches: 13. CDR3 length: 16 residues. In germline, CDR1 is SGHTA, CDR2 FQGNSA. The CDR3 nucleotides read TGTGCCAGCAGCCCGCGGGGGGGGACTAGGCCCCACGAGCAGTACTTC. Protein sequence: CASSPRGGTRPHEQYF.

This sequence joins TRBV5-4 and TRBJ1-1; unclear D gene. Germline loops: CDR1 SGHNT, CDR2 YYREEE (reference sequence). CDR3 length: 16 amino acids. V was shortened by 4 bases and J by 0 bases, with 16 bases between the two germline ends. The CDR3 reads CASSLTPHGMNTEAFF. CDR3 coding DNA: TGTGCCAGCAGCCTCACGCCCCACGGGATGAACACTGAAGCTTTCTTT.